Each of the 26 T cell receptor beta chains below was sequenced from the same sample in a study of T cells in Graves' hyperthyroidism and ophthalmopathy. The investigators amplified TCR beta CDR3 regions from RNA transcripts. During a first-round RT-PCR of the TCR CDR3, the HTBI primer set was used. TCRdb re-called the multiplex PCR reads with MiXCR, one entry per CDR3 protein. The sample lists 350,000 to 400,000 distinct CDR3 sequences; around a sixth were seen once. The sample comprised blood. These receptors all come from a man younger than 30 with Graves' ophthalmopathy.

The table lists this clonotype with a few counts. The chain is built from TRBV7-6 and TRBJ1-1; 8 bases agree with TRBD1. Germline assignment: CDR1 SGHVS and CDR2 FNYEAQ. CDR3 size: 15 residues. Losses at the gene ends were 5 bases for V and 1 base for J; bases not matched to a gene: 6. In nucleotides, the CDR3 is TGTGCCAGCAGCCTTGGACAGGGCAAGAACACTGAAGCTTTCTTT. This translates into CASSLGQGKNTEAFF.

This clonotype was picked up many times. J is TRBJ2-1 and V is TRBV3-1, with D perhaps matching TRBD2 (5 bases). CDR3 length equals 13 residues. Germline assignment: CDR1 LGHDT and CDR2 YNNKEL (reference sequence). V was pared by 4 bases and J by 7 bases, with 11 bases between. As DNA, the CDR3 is TGTGCCAGCAGCCGCTCGGGCGGGAATGAGCAGTTCTTC. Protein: CASSRSGGNEQFF.

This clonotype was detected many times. The CDR3 nucleotides read TGTGCCAACCAGGGACAGCATGACAATGAGCAGTTCTTC. It yields the protein CANQGQHDNEQFF. The chain couples TRBV2 to TRBJ2-1; TRBD1 agrees at 7 bases. There are 13 residues in the CDR3. Unmatched junction bases numbered 8, after V lost 10 bases and J lost 5 bases. Per germline, CDR1 SNHLY and CDR2 FYNNEI.

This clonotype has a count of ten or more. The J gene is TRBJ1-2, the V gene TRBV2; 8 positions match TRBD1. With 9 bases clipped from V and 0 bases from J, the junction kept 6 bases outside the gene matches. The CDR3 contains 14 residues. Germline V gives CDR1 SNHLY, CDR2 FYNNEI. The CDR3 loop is CASGQGQANYGYTF. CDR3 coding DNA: TGTGCCAGTGGACAGGGCCAAGCTAACTATGGCTACACCTTC.

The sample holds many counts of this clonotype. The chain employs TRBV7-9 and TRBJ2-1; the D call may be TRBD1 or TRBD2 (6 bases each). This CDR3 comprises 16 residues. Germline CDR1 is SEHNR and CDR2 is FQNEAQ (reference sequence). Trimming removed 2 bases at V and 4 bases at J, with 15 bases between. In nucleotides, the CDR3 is TGTGCCAGCAGCTTATCAGTGGGGGGCACTTACAATGAGCAGTTCTTC. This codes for CASSLSVGGTYNEQFF.

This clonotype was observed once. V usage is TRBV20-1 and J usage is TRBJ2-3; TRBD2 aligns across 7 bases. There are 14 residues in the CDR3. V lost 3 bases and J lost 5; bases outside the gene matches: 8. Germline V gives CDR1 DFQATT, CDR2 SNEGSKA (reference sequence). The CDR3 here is CSARTASGGDTQYF. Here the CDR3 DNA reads TGCAGTGCTAGGACGGCTAGCGGAGGAGATACGCAGTATTTT.

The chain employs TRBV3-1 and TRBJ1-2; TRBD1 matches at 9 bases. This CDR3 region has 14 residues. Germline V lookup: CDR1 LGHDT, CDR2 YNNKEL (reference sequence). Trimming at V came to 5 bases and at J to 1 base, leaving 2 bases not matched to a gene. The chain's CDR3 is CASSTDRGNYGYTF. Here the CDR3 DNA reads TGTGCCAGCAGCACGGACAGGGGTAACTATGGCTACACCTTC.

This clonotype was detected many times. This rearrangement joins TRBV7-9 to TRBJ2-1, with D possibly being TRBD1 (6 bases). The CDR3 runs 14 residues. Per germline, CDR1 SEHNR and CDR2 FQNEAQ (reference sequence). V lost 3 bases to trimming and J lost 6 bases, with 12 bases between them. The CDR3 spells CASSLDMGANEQFF. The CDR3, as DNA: TGTGCCAGCAGCTTGGACATGGGGGCCAATGAGCAGTTCTTC. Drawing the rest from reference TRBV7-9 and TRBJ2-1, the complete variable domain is DTGVSQNPRHKITKRGQNVTFRCDPISEHNRLYWYRQTLGQGPEFLTYFQNEAQLEKSRLLSDRFSAERPKGSFSTLEIQRTEQGDSAMYLCASSLDMGANEQFFGPGTRLTVL.

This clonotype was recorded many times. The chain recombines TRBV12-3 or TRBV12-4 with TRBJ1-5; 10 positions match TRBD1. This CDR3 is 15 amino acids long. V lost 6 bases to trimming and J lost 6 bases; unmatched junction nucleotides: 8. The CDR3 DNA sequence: TGTGCCAGCAGCTCCGGGACAGGGGTTAGTCAGCCCCAGCATTTT. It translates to CASSSGTGVSQPQHF.

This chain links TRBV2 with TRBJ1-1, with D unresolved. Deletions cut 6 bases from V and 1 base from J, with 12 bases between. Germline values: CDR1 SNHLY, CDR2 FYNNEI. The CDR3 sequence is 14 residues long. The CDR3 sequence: CASSRTPGNTEAFF. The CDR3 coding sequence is TGTGCCAGCAGCCGGACCCCCGGGAACACTGAAGCTTTCTTT.

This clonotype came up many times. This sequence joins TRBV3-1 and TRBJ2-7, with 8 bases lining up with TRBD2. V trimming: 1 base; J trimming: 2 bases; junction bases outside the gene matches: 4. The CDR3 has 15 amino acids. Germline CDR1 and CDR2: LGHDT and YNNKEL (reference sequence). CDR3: CASSQAGGDPYEQYF. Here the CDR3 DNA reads TGTGCCAGCAGCCAAGCGGGGGGGGACCCCTACGAGCAGTACTTC.

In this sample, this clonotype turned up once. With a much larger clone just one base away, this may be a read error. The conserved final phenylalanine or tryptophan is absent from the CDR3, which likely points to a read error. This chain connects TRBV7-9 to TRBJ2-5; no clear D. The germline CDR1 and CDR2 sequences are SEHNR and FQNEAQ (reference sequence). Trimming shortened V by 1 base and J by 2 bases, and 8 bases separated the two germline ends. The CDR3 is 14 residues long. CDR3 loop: CASSLGAGQETQYL. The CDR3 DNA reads TGTGCCAGCAGCTTAGGAGCAGGACAAGAGACCCAGTACCTC.

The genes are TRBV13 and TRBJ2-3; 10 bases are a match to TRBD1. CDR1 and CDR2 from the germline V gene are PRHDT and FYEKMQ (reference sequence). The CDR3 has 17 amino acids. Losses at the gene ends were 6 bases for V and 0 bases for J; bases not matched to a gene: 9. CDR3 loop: CASSPGTGEGSTDTQYF. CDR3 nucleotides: TGTGCCAGCAGTCCCGGGACAGGGGAGGGGAGCACAGATACGCAGTATTTT.

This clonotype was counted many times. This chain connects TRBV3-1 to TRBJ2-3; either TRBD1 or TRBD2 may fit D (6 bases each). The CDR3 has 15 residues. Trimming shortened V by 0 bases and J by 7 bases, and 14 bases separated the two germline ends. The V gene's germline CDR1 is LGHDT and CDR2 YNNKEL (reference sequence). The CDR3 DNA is TGTGCCAGCAGCCAAGATCCCGGGGGCCAATATACGCAGTATTTT. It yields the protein CASSQDPGGQYTQYF.

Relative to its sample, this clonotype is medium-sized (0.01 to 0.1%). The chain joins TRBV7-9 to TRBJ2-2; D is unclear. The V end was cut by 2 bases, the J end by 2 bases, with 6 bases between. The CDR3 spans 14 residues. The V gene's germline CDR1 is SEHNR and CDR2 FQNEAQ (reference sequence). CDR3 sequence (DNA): TGTGCCAGCAGCTTAAACCCAAACACCGGGGAGCTGTTTTTT. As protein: CASSLNPNTGELFF.

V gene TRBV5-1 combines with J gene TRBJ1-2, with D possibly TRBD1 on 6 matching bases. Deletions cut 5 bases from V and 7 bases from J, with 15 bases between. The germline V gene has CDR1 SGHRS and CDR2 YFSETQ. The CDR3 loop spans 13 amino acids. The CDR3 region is CASSGGLSSGYTF. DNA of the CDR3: TGCGCCAGCAGTGGGGGCCTCTCTAGTGGCTACACCTTC.

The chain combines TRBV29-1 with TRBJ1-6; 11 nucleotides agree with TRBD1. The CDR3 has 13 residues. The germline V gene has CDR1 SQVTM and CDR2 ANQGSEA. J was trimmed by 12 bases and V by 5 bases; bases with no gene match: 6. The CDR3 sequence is CSVRTGGAGPLHF. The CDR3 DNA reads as TGCAGCGTTCGGACAGGGGGCGCAGGACCCCTCCACTTT.

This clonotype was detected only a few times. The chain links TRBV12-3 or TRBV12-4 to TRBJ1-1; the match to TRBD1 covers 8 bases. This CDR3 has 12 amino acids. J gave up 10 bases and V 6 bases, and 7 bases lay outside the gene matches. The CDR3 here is CASRGRGLVAFF. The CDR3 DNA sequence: TGTGCCAGCAGGGGCAGGGGGCTAGTAGCTTTCTTT.

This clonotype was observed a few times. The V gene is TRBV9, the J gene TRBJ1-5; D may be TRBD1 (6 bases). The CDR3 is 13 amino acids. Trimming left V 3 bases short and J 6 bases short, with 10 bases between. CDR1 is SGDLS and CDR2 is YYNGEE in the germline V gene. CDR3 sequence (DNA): TGTGCCAGCAGCGCAGGGGCCCTTCAGCCCCAGCATTTT. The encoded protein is CASSAGALQPQHF.

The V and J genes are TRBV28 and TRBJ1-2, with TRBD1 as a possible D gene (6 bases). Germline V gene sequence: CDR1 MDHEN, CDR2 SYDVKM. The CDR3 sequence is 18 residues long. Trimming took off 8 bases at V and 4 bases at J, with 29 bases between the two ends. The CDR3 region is CASRPRAGSSLGGYGYTF. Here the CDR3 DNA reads TGTGCCAGCCGACCGAGGGCAGGGTCGTCATTAGGGGGCTATGGCTACACCTTC.

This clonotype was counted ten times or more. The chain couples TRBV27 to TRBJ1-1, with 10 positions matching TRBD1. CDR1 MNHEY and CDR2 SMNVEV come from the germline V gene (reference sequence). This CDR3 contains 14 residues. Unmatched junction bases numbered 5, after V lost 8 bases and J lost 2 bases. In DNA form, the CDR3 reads TGTGCCAGCGGACGACAGGGGGCAAACACTGAAGCTTTCTTT. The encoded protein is CASGRQGANTEAFF.

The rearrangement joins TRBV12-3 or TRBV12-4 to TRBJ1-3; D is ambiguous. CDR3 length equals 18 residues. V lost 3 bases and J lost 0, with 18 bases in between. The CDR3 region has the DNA TGTGCCAGCAGTTTCATCATCAGGACCCCGAGCTCTGGAAACACCATATATTTT. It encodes CASSFIIRTPSSGNTIYF.

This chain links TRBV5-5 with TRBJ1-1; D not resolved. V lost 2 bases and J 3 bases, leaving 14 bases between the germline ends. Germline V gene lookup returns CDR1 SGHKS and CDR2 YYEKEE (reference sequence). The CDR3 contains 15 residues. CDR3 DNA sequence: TGTGCCAGCAGCTTTCAATGGGGTTCTGACACTGAAGCTTTCTTT. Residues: CASSFQWGSDTEAFF.

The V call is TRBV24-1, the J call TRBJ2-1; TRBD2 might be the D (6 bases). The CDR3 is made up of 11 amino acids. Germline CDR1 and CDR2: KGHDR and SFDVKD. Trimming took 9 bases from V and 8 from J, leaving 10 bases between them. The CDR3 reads CATRTGDEQFF. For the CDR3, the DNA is TGTGCCACCCGGACGGGGGATGAGCAGTTCTTC.

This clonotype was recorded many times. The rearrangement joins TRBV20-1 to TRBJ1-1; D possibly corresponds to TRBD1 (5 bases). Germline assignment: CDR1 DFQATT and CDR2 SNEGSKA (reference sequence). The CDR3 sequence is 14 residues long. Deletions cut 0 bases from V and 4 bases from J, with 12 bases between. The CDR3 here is CSARDRWGVTEAFF. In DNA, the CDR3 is TGCAGTGCTAGAGATCGGTGGGGGGTCACTGAAGCTTTCTTT.

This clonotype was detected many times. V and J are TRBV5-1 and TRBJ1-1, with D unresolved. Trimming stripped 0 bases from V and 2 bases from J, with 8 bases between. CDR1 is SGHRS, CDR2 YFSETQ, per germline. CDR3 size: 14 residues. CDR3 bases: TGCGCCAGCAGCTTGGAGTGGGTCAACACTGAAGCTTTCTTT. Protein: CASSLEWVNTEAFF.